Shown below are 29 T cell receptor beta chains from a single sample sequenced in a study of resident and recirculating memory T cells in vitiligo. TCRdb keeps only in-frame clones here, not all; method: immunoSEQ multiplex PCR. The sample records 55,000 to 75,000 clones, 91% being singletons. Source material: blood. The source of these receptors is a male donor with vitiligo.

This clone was counted only a few times. The rearrangement joins TRBV5-1 to TRBJ2-6; D is undetermined. This CDR3 has 18 amino acids. Germline CDR1 is SGHRS and CDR2 is YFSETQ. V was pared by 4 bases and J by 0 bases, with 17 bases between. CDR3 sequence (DNA): TGCGCCAGCAGCACCACATCCTCTCCCAACTCTGGGGCCAACGTCCTGACTTTC. This gives the protein CASSTTSSPNSGANVLTF.

The chain couples TRBV5-1 to TRBJ2-7; D may be TRBD2 (6 bases). The CDR3 length is 16 residues. The V gene lost 9 bases and the J gene lost 3 bases, with 25 bases spanning the gap. Germline V gene data show CDR1 as SGHRS and CDR2 as YFSETQ. CDR3 in DNA: TGCGCCACCACCCTAGGCCCGGGACTGAAAGACTACGAGCAGTACTTC. Protein: CATTLGPGLKDYEQYF.

V is TRBV5-4 and J is TRBJ2-7; 13 bases fit TRBD2. V lost 4 bases, J lost 4 bases, and 5 bases stayed unmatched. The CDR3 covers 15 residues. Germline V gene lookup returns CDR1 SGHNT and CDR2 YYREEE (reference sequence). The CDR3: CASSTGLAGAYEQYF. In DNA form, the CDR3 reads TGTGCCAGCAGCACCGGACTAGCGGGGGCGTACGAGCAGTACTTC.

The chain is built from TRBV5-1 and TRBJ2-2, with D maybe TRBD1 (6 bases). CDR3 length: 19 amino acids. The germline V and J ends were trimmed by 0 bases and 0 bases, with 18 bases remaining between them. Per germline, CDR1 SGHRS and CDR2 YFSETQ. The chain's CDR3 is CASSLGITGSGPNTGELFF. The CDR3, as DNA: TGCGCCAGCAGCTTGGGAATCACAGGGTCGGGCCCGAACACCGGGGAGCTGTTTTTT. Looking up the rest from reference TRBV5-1 and TRBJ2-2 gives the full variable domain: KAGVTQTPRYLIKTRGQQVTLSCSPISGHRSVSWYQQTPGQGLQFLFEYFSETQRNKGNFPGRFSGRQFSNSRSEMNVSTLELGDSALYLCASSLGITGSGPNTGELFFGEGSRLTVL.

J is TRBJ1-2 and V is TRBV9, with D perhaps matching TRBD1 (5 bases). The CDR3 is 14 amino acids. Trimming cost V 4 bases and J 4 bases, with 14 bases left between them. Germline V CDR1 and CDR2: SGDLS, YYNGEE. This CDR3 reads CASSPPGIPYGYTF. For the CDR3, the DNA is TGTGCCAGCAGCCCACCAGGGATTCCCTATGGCTACACCTTC.

The gene calls are TRBV6-1 and TRBJ1-6, with 7 bases aligning to TRBD1. CDR3 size: 14 residues. V lost 3 bases, J lost 9 bases, and 5 bases stayed unmatched. Germline-derived CDR1 and CDR2 are MNHNS and SASEGT. CDR3 DNA: TGTGCCAGCAGTGAGACAGGGTCAGGTTCACCCCTCCACTTT. Amino acid sequence: CASSETGSGSPLHF.

The chain employs TRBV14 and TRBJ2-2, with 10 positions matching TRBD2. The CDR3 is made up of 15 amino acids. Germline V lookup: CDR1 SGHDN, CDR2 FVKESK. J was trimmed by 6 bases and V by 1 base; bases with no gene match: 2. CDR3 residues: CASSQVGTSAGELFF. Here the CDR3 DNA reads TGTGCCAGCAGCCAAGTTGGGACTAGCGCCGGGGAGCTGTTTTTT.

The chain links TRBV7-2 to TRBJ2-2; perhaps TRBD1 as D (6 bases). Germline CDR1 is SGHTA and CDR2 is FQGNSA. This CDR3 contains 15 residues. V lost 6 bases to trimming and J lost 1 base, with 12 bases between them. The CDR3 loop reads CASSRDMVNTGELFF. The CDR3 nucleotides are TGTGCCAGCAGTCGGGACATGGTGAACACCGGGGAGCTGTTTTTT.

This clone was counted a single time. V usage is TRBV18 and J usage is TRBJ2-7, with D possibly matching TRBD1 (5 bases). Germline lookup yields CDR1 KGHSH and CDR2 LQKENI. The CDR3 covers 15 residues. V lost 10 bases, J lost 2 bases, and 21 bases lay in between. CDR3 bases: TGTGCCAACAATCTGAGTTCAGGGCTAGCCTACGAGCAGTACTTC. This sequence encodes CANNLSSGLAYEQYF.

This chain joins TRBV4-2 and TRBJ1-3, with 8 bases that match TRBD1. This CDR3 spans 16 amino acids. J lost 5 bases, V lost 0 bases, and 6 bases had no gene match. In germline, CDR1 is LGHNA, CDR2 YNFKEQ. The CDR3 bases are TGTGCCAGCAGCCAAGAACCGGGACAGGATAGAAACACCATATATTTT. It codes for CASSQEPGQDRNTIYF.

This chain links TRBV19 with TRBJ2-7, with D possibly being TRBD1 (5 bases). Trimming removed 0 bases at V and 1 base at J, with 7 bases between. The CDR3 has 14 residues. Per the germline V gene, CDR1 is LNHDA and CDR2 is SQIVND (reference sequence). In DNA form, the CDR3 reads TGTGCCAGTAGTATAGAGGCAGGGTCCTACGAGCAGTACTTC. Translated, it gives CASSIEAGSYEQYF.

The genes are TRBV5-4 and TRBJ2-5; 8 bases align to TRBD1. V lost 5 bases to trimming and J lost 5 bases; unmatched junction nucleotides: 8. Looked up from germline, CDR1 is SGHNT and CDR2 is YYREEE (reference sequence). This CDR3 contains 14 residues. This chain's CDR3 is CASSRTGNRETQYF. Written as DNA, the CDR3 is TGTGCCAGCAGTCGGACAGGGAATCGGGAGACCCAGTACTTC.

The gene calls are TRBV6-5 and TRBJ2-2, with TRBD1 as a possible D gene (6 bases). This CDR3 contains 13 residues. V was cut by 7 bases and J by 5 bases, with 11 bases left in between. Looked up from germline, CDR1 is MNHEY and CDR2 is SVGAGI. The CDR3 is CASNPQGTGELFF. CDR3 bases: TGTGCCAGCAACCCTCAGGGGACCGGGGAGCTGTTTTTT.

CDR3 protein: CASSPDTTTNYGYTF. The CDR3 coding sequence is TGTGCCAGCAGCCCTGACACGACGACAAACTATGGCTACACCTTC. This chain links TRBV5-5 with TRBJ1-2; no clear D gene. The germline CDR1 and CDR2 sequences are SGHKS and YYEKEE (reference sequence). The germline V and J ends were trimmed by 4 bases and 2 bases, with 15 bases remaining between them. The CDR3 is 15 amino acids.

The chain has TRBV7-9 and TRBJ2-1; tentative D call: TRBD2 (6 bases). Looked up from germline, CDR1 is SEHNR and CDR2 is FQNEAQ (reference sequence). V was shortened by 5 bases and J by 2 bases, with 22 bases between the two germline ends. The CDR3 length is 18 residues. CDR3 amino acids: CASSLWEAGMGTYNEQFF. The CDR3 nucleotides read TGTGCCAGCAGCCTATGGGAGGCGGGGATGGGAACCTACAATGAGCAGTTCTTC.

The V call is TRBV5-4, the J call TRBJ2-1; TRBD2 agrees at 7 bases. Germline V gives CDR1 SGHNT, CDR2 YYREEE (reference sequence). Losses at the gene ends were 0 bases for V and 7 bases for J; bases not matched to a gene: 16. This CDR3 comprises 18 residues. CDR3 sequence: CASSLVGGAVKMVNEQFF. CDR3 nucleotides: TGTGCCAGCAGCTTGGTGGGAGGGGCCGTAAAAATGGTAAATGAGCAGTTCTTC.

The rearrangement uses TRBV7-3 and TRBJ2-1, with a tentative D call TRBD2 (6 bases). The CDR3 totals 18 residues. V lost 0 bases to trimming and J lost 0 bases, with 15 bases between them. The V gene's germline CDR1 is SGHTA and CDR2 FQGTGA. The CDR3 protein is CASSLTAAGTSSYNEQFF. CDR3 DNA sequence: TGTGCCAGCAGCTTAACGGCGGCGGGGACCAGCTCCTACAATGAGCAGTTCTTC.

V usage is TRBV6-1 and J usage is TRBJ2-3, with TRBD1 matching 8 bases. V shed 7 bases and J 5 bases; nucleotides not matched to a gene: 8. The CDR3 loop spans 14 amino acids. Germline CDR1 is MNHNS and CDR2 is SASEGT. The CDR3 sequence is CASKRTGLGDTQYF. The CDR3 region has the DNA TGTGCCAGCAAAAGGACAGGGCTCGGAGATACGCAGTATTTT.

The CDR3 DNA reads TGTGCCAGCAGCGTAGATGGTGGGGGGTCTGCGCACAATGAGCAGTTCTTC. Translated, it gives CASSVDGGGSAHNEQFF. The chain carries TRBV9 and TRBJ2-1; weak D call: TRBD2 (6 bases). The CDR3 spans 17 residues. Germline V CDR1 and CDR2: SGDLS, YYNGEE. Trimming stripped 0 bases from V and 5 bases from J, with 18 bases between.

The chain links TRBV4-2 to TRBJ2-3; possible D gene TRBD1, 5 bases. The germline V gene encodes CDR1 LGHNA and CDR2 YNFKEQ. The V and J ends lost 1 base and 2 bases respectively, with 13 bases between them. The CDR3 totals 16 residues. This CDR3 is CASSQGGGGITDTQYF. Here the CDR3 DNA reads TGTGCCAGCAGCCAAGGGGGCGGCGGAATCACAGATACGCAGTATTTT.

This CDR3 is CASSLIPEMNTEAFF. The CDR3 DNA reads TGTGCCAGCAGCTTAATTCCTGAGATGAACACTGAAGCTTTCTTT. This chain connects TRBV5-5 to TRBJ1-1; D unresolved. From germline, CDR1 is SGHKS and CDR2 YYEKEE (reference sequence). The ends were cut back, 2 bases at V and 0 bases at J, with 11 bases in the middle. The CDR3 length is 15 residues.

The CDR3 DNA follows: TGTGCCAGCAGCTTAGAACAGTTGAACACTGAAGCTTTCTTT. It encodes CASSLEQLNTEAFF. The chain carries TRBV7-2 and TRBJ1-1; D uncertain. The CDR3 spans 14 residues. Germline CDR1 is SGHTA and CDR2 is FQGNSA. V shed 1 base and J shed 0 bases, with 6 bases lying between them.

The genes are TRBV5-6 and TRBJ2-3, with TRBD1 identical over 7 bases. The CDR3 extends over 14 amino acids. The germline gives CDR1 SGHDT, CDR2 YYEEEE. V dropped 1 base and J dropped 3; count of bases not matched to a gene: 2. The CDR3 DNA follows: TGTGCCAGCAGCTTGACAGGGGCGACAGATACGCAGTATTTT. This translates into CASSLTGATDTQYF.

The chain joins TRBV6-6 to TRBJ1-5, with TRBD1 identical over 10 bases. The CDR3 sequence is 15 residues long. The junction had 9 bases not matched to a gene; V was cut back by 7 bases and J by 6 bases. From germline, CDR1 is MNHNY and CDR2 SVGAGI (reference sequence). The CDR3 region has the DNA TGTGCCAGCACCCATGGGGGGACAGGGGTTCAGCCCCAGCATTTT. Its translation is CASTHGGTGVQPQHF.

This chain joins TRBV2 and TRBJ2-5, with D perhaps TRBD1 (5 bases). The germline V and J ends were trimmed by 2 bases and 2 bases, with 12 bases remaining between them. The CDR3 consists of 15 residues. Germline CDR1 is SNHLY and CDR2 is FYNNEI. This CDR3 reads CASSEPGSVQETQYF. In nucleotides, the CDR3 is TGTGCCAGCAGTGAACCAGGGTCGGTACAAGAGACCCAGTACTTC.

This rearrangement joins TRBV6-4 to TRBJ2-3, with TRBD1 identical over 8 bases. The trim removed 2 bases at V and 4 bases at J, leaving 8 bases unmatched. Germline assignment: CDR1 MRHNA and CDR2 SNTAGT. The CDR3 is 16 amino acids. The CDR3 nucleotides are TGTGCCAGCAGTGACGGGCAGGGGGCGGCGGCAGATACGCAGTATTTT. It codes for CASSDGQGAAADTQYF.

This rearrangement joins TRBV11-2 to TRBJ1-3, with 9 positions matching TRBD1. There are 16 residues in the CDR3. The germline V gene encodes CDR1 SGHAT and CDR2 FQNNGV. The ends lost 5 bases at V and 4 bases at J; junction bases unmatched: 9. In nucleotides, the CDR3 is TGTGCCAGCAGCGCGTTACAGGGGGCTACCGGAAACACCATATATTTT. Its protein product is CASSALQGATGNTIYF.

The gene calls are TRBV13 and TRBJ2-3; 11 bases fit TRBD2. With 3 bases clipped from V and 0 bases from J, the junction kept 11 bases outside the gene matches. CDR3 length equals 19 residues. Germline assignment: CDR1 PRHDT and CDR2 FYEKMQ (reference sequence). The CDR3 region has the DNA TGTGCCAGCAGCTTCTCAAAGCTAGCGGGGGGCGCTAGCACAGATACGCAGTATTTT. Protein product: CASSFSKLAGGASTDTQYF.

As regards this clone: The junction departs from germline at one end; a sequencing error may be responsible. Other DNA sequences in this specimen translate into the identical CDR3. The chain carries TRBV30 and TRBJ2-7, with unresolved D. The germline V gene has CDR1 GTSNPN and CDR2 SVGIG (reference sequence). The CDR3 loop spans 13 amino acids. The chain's CDR3 is CAWSVTSSYEQYF. The CDR3 DNA reads TGCGCCTGGAGTGTAACAAGCTCCTACGAGCAGTACTTC.